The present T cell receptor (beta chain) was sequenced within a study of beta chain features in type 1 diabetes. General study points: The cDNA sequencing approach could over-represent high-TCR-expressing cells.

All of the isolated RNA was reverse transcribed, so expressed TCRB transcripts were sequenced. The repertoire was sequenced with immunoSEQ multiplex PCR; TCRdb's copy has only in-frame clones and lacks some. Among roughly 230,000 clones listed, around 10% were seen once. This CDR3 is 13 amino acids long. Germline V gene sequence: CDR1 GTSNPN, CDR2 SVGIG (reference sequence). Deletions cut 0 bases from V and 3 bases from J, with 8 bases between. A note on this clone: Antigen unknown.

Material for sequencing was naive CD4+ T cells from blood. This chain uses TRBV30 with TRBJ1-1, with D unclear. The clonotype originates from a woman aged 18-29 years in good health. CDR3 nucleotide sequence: TGTGCCTGGAGTGTACTAGTCTACACTGAAGCTTTCTTT. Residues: CAWSVLVYTEAFF. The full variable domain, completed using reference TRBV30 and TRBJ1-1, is SQTIHQWPATLVQPVGSPLSLECTVEGTSNPNLYWYRQAAGRGLQLLFYSVGIGQISSEVPQNLSASRPQDRQFILSSKKLLLSDSGFYLCAWSVLVYTEAFFGQGTRLTVV.